These 26 T cell receptor beta chains were sequenced from one sample in a study of T cells in Graves' hyperthyroidism and ophthalmopathy. Amplified TCR beta CDR3 regions derived from RNA transcripts. The study used the HTBI primer set for a first-round RT-PCR of the TCR CDR3. TCRdb recomputed calls from the multiplex PCR reads with MiXCR, one row per CDR3 protein. The data contain under 800,000 distinct CDR3 sequences, around 15% of them singletons. What was sequenced was blood. Source of these receptors: a woman aged 18-29 years with Graves' hyperthyroidism.

The table lists this clonotype with many counts. This chain joins TRBV12-3 or TRBV12-4 and TRBJ2-1, with 9 positions matching TRBD2. The CDR3 loop spans 14 amino acids. Trimming took 4 bases from V and 7 from J; bases not matched to a gene: 5. The CDR3 is CASSSLAGLNEQFF. The CDR3 DNA follows: TGTGCCAGCAGTTCACTAGCGGGCCTAAATGAGCAGTTCTTC.

This clonotype was recorded many times. The V gene is TRBV28, the J gene TRBJ1-4; D gene uncertain. Germline V gives CDR1 MDHEN, CDR2 SYDVKM. The V end was cut by 5 bases, the J end by 0 bases, with 7 bases between. The CDR3 has 14 amino acids. The CDR3 region is CASSAEATNEKLFF. In DNA, the CDR3 is TGTGCCAGCAGTGCGGAAGCAACTAATGAAAAACTGTTTTTT.

This clonotype was observed a few times. This chain uses TRBV20-1 with TRBJ2-7; 11 nucleotides match TRBD2. This CDR3 contains 14 residues. Per the germline V gene, CDR1 is DFQATT and CDR2 is SNEGSKA (reference sequence). J was trimmed by 6 bases and V by 3 bases; bases with no gene match: 7. Here the CDR3 reads CSARGSGTSGEQYF. The CDR3 region has the DNA TGCAGTGCTAGGGGGTCCGGGACTAGCGGCGAGCAGTACTTC.

CDR3 in DNA: TGTGCCAGCAGCAAGCAGACAGGGGAAAGCAATCAGCCCCAGCATTTT. It encodes CASSKQTGESNQPQHF. This sequence joins TRBV4-2 and TRBJ1-5; 8 nucleotides line up with TRBD1. The length of the CDR3 is 16 residues. Germline trimming cut 5 bases from V and 1 base from J; bases unmatched to any gene: 7. Germline V gene data show CDR1 as LGHNA and CDR2 as YNFKEQ.

This clonotype was counted ten times or more. The chain has TRBV30 and TRBJ2-3, with 7 bases that match TRBD2. CDR3 length: 15 amino acids. CDR1 is GTSNPN and CDR2 is SVGIG in the germline V gene (reference sequence). V trimming: 1 base; J trimming: 2 bases; junction bases outside the gene matches: 6. CDR3 sequence: CAWSAHSGFTDTQYF. The CDR3 bases are TGTGCCTGGAGTGCCCATAGCGGGTTCACAGATACGCAGTATTTT. Full variable domain (rest looked up from reference TRBV30 and TRBJ2-3): SQTIHQWPATLVQPVGSPLSLECTVEGTSNPNLYWYRQAAGRGLQLLFYSVGIGQISSEVPQNLSASRPQDRQFILSSKKLLLSDSGFYLCAWSAHSGFTDTQYFGPGTRLTVL.

This clonotype appeared many times. The chain uses TRBV20-1 and TRBJ1-5; D is perhaps TRBD1 (5 bases). The CDR3 has 14 residues. In germline, CDR1 is DFQATT, CDR2 SNEGSKA (reference sequence). Trimming stripped 6 bases from V and 4 bases from J, with 16 bases between. Written as DNA, the CDR3 is TGCAGTGCCGAGGACCCTCAGGGTAATCAGCCCCAGCATTTT. Residues: CSAEDPQGNQPQHF.

The V and J genes are TRBV5-4 and TRBJ2-2; TRBD2 is a possible D gene (6 bases). Germline V gene lookup returns CDR1 SGHNT and CDR2 YYREEE (reference sequence). This CDR3 contains 15 residues. Trimming removed 0 bases at V and 5 bases at J, with 11 bases between. The CDR3 sequence: CASSLGASETGELFF. CDR3 DNA sequence: TGTGCCAGCAGCTTGGGAGCTAGCGAGACCGGGGAGCTGTTTTTT. Full variable domain (missing parts from reference TRBV5-4 and TRBJ2-2): ETGVTQSPTHLIKTRGQQVTLRCSSQSGHNTVSWYQQALGQGPQFIFQYYREEENGRGNFPPRFSGLQFPNYSSELNVNALELDDSALYLCASSLGASETGELFFGEGSRLTVL.

The CDR3 DNA reads TGCAGTGCTAGGGGGGGGGGACAAATTAATTCACCCCTCCACTTT. Its translation is CSARGGGQINSPLHF. This chain links TRBV20-1 with TRBJ1-6; D may be TRBD1 (6 bases). CDR3 length: 15 residues. Germline lookup yields CDR1 DFQATT and CDR2 SNEGSKA (reference sequence). Trimming pared 3 bases from V and 6 bases from J, leaving 15 bases between.

This clonotype was recorded at least ten times. The rearrangement uses TRBV10-3 and TRBJ1-2; tentatively, D is TRBD1 (6 bases). This CDR3 is built from 14 residues. V lost 6 bases and J 4 bases, leaving 15 bases between the germline ends. From germline, CDR1 is ENHRY and CDR2 SYGVKD. DNA for the CDR3: TGTGCCATCAGGGGCACAGGGAGCTCCTATGGCTACACCTTC. It is translated as CAIRGTGSSYGYTF.

There are a few counts of this clonotype. The V gene is TRBV29-1, the J gene TRBJ2-7, with 7 bases identical to TRBD1. This CDR3 has 14 amino acids. Germline V gene lookup returns CDR1 SQVTM and CDR2 ANQGSEA. After removal of 6 bases from V and 3 bases from J, the junction contained 11 bases not matched to a gene. In nucleotides, the CDR3 is TGCAGCGTCGAGGTGTGGGACAGCCACTACGAGCAGTACTTC. Protein product: CSVEVWDSHYEQYF.

The gene calls are TRBV5-1 and TRBJ2-5; 7 nucleotides line up with TRBD2. This CDR3 is 16 amino acids long. Trimming at V came to 5 bases and at J to 2 bases, leaving 12 bases not matched to a gene. Per germline, CDR1 SGHRS and CDR2 YFSETQ. CDR3 residues: CASRPRGAGWQETQYF. The CDR3 nucleotides are TGCGCCAGCAGGCCCCGGGGAGCGGGGTGGCAAGAGACCCAGTACTTC.

This sequence joins TRBV7-9 and TRBJ1-5, with D uncertain. V was cut by 4 bases and J by 7 bases, with 11 bases left in between. Germline V CDR1 and CDR2: SEHNR, FQNEAQ (reference sequence). This CDR3 region has 13 residues. The CDR3 DNA reads as TGTGCCAGCAGCTCATCCCCGGTACAGCCCCAGCATTTT. It yields the protein CASSSSPVQPQHF. Filled out from reference TRBV7-9 and TRBJ1-5, the complete variable domain reads DTGVSQNPRHKITKRGQNVTFRCDPISEHNRLYWYRQTLGQGPEFLTYFQNEAQLEKSRLLSDRFSAERPKGSFSTLEIQRTEQGDSAMYLCASSSSPVQPQHFGDGTRLSIL.

This clonotype was detected only a few times. The V call is TRBV28, the J call TRBJ1-4; D call uncertain. This CDR3 spans 16 amino acids. The ends were cut back, 5 bases at V and 5 bases at J, with 18 bases in the middle. Germline loops: CDR1 MDHEN, CDR2 SYDVKM. The CDR3 sequence is CASSGVADARNEKLFF. CDR3 coding DNA: TGTGCCAGCAGTGGGGTTGCCGATGCTCGAAATGAAAAACTGTTTTTT.

This clonotype came up a few times. CDR3 region: CASRFRKIAGKNEQFF. CDR3 DNA: TGTGCCAGCAGGTTCAGGAAAATAGCGGGAAAGAATGAGCAGTTCTTC. The chain joins TRBV5-8 to TRBJ2-1, with 8 nucleotides matching TRBD2. The CDR3 is 16 amino acids. The germline CDR1 and CDR2 sequences are SGHTS and YDEGEE. V was pared by 5 bases and J by 7 bases, with 14 bases of the junction left unmatched.

This rearrangement joins TRBV5-8 to TRBJ1-5, with D uncertain. The CDR3 is made up of 14 amino acids. Looked up from germline, CDR1 is SGHTS and CDR2 is YDEGEE. V was cut by 0 bases and J by 0 bases, with 4 bases left in between. The CDR3 sequence is CASSLAHSNQPQHF. The DNA for the CDR3 is TGTGCCAGCAGCTTGGCTCATAGCAATCAGCCCCAGCATTTT.

This clonotype was seen ten or more times. The rearrangement links TRBV10-3 to TRBJ2-7; TRBD1 might be the D (5 bases). The CDR3 extends over 13 amino acids. CDR1 ENHRY and CDR2 SYGVKD come from the germline V gene. V lost 0 bases to trimming and J lost 6 bases, with 9 bases between them. This CDR3 reads CAISESGTGEQYF. CDR3 bases: TGTGCCATCAGTGAGTCGGGAACAGGCGAGCAGTACTTC.

This clonotype showed up many times. This chain uses TRBV20-1 with TRBJ2-7, with 8 bases matching TRBD2. V lost 0 bases to trimming and J lost 0 bases; unmatched junction nucleotides: 13. Germline-derived CDR1 and CDR2 are DFQATT and SNEGSKA (reference sequence). This CDR3 comprises 18 residues. This CDR3 is CSARDTDRPGTSSYEQYF. CDR3 nucleotides: TGCAGTGCTAGAGATACCGACCGGCCGGGGACTAGCTCCTACGAGCAGTACTTC.

This clonotype was seen at least ten times. The chain has TRBV20-1 and TRBJ1-5; TRBD1 is a possible D gene (5 bases). Germline assignment: CDR1 DFQATT and CDR2 SNEGSKA (reference sequence). The V gene lost 6 bases and the J gene lost 0 bases, with 9 bases spanning the gap. The CDR3 runs to 13 residues. The CDR3 coding sequence is TGCAGTGCACAGGAGGATAGCAATCAGCCCCAGCATTTT. It encodes CSAQEDSNQPQHF.

The rearrangement uses TRBV25-1 and TRBJ1-6; 9 bases agree with TRBD1. This CDR3 has 15 amino acids. The germline gives CDR1 MGHDK, CDR2 SYGVNS. Trimming took 4 bases from V and 8 from J; bases not matched to a gene: 6. The CDR3 sequence: CASSVRRTGDSPLHF. CDR3 nucleotide sequence: TGTGCCAGCAGTGTTAGGAGGACAGGGGATTCACCCCTCCACTTT.

The V call is TRBV10-1, the J call TRBJ2-3; 7 bases are a match to TRBD2. This CDR3 is built from 14 residues. Per the germline V gene, CDR1 is WNHNN and CDR2 is SYGVQD (reference sequence). The junction had 7 bases not matched to a gene; V was cut back by 4 bases and J by 6 bases. CDR3 amino acids: CASSAAGQRDTQYF. The CDR3 nucleotides read TGCGCCAGCAGTGCAGCGGGGCAAAGGGATACGCAGTATTTT.

This clonotype was detected a few times. The V gene is TRBV7-2, the J gene TRBJ1-6; no clear D gene. The length of the CDR3 is 13 residues. CDR1 SGHTA and CDR2 FQGNSA come from the germline V gene. Trimming took 5 bases from V and 6 from J, leaving 8 bases between them. The CDR3 DNA follows: TGTGCCAGCAGCCGAACCAGTAATTCACCCCTCCACTTT. Protein sequence: CASSRTSNSPLHF.

This clonotype was recorded many times. The chain links TRBV5-1 to TRBJ1-1; TRBD1 matches 7 bases. V dropped 4 bases and J dropped 1; count of bases not matched to a gene: 7. Per germline, CDR1 SGHRS and CDR2 YFSETQ. The CDR3 loop spans 15 amino acids. CDR3 DNA: TGCGCCAGCAGCCACCTCGGGACAGAGAACACTGAAGCTTTCTTT. Its protein product is CASSHLGTENTEAFF.

This clonotype was detected ten times or more. This chain uses TRBV4-2 with TRBJ1-1; D gene ambiguous. CDR1 is LGHNA and CDR2 is YNFKEQ in the germline V gene. This CDR3 is 15 amino acids long. V was trimmed by 0 bases and J by 7 bases, leaving 15 bases between them. In DNA form, the CDR3 reads TGTGCCAGCAGCCAAGAACTGCAGCTTCTTTTTGAAGCTTTCTTT. It yields the protein CASSQELQLLFEAFF.

The chain couples TRBV7-9 to TRBJ2-3; 9 bases map to TRBD2. The CDR3 spans 16 residues. Trimming at V came to 5 bases and at J to 7 bases, leaving 13 bases not matched to a gene. Looked up from germline, CDR1 is SEHNR and CDR2 is FQNEAQ (reference sequence). In nucleotides, the CDR3 is TGTGCCAGCAGCCAACCGACTAGCGGTCTCGGGAATACGCAGTATTTT. Protein product: CASSQPTSGLGNTQYF.

V and J are TRBV19 and TRBJ2-1; 7 nucleotides match TRBD2. Trimming cost V 6 bases and J 2 bases; bases outside gene matches: 7. The CDR3 has 15 amino acids. Germline values: CDR1 LNHDA, CDR2 SQIVND (reference sequence). The CDR3 loop reads CASRVRDYTYNEQFF. Written as DNA, the CDR3 is TGTGCCAGTAGGGTCCGGGACTATACCTACAATGAGCAGTTCTTC.

The chain couples TRBV20-1 to TRBJ1-6; D ambiguous. The CDR3 length is 16 residues. The V gene's germline CDR1 is DFQATT and CDR2 SNEGSKA (reference sequence). V lost 1 base, J lost 0 bases, and 10 bases lay in between. The CDR3, as DNA: TGCAGTGCTAGAGTTACGGGGAGCTCCTATAATTCACCCCTCCACTTT. Its translation: CSARVTGSSYNSPLHF.